Described below is a single T cell receptor (beta chain) sequence and its context. This sample is part of a study of blood T cell repertoires in COVID-19. Study-level background: The origin of the acute and convalescent COVID-19 samples was the United States, Italy and Spain. Sources were T cells, B-cell-depleted T cells, or PBMCs; the material itself was cDNA or gDNA.

V was clipped by 8 bases and J by 5 bases, with 18 bases between them. Germline loops: CDR1 LNHDA, CDR2 SQIVND (reference sequence). The CDR3 extends over 14 amino acids. Sequenced by immunoSEQ multiplex PCR; TCRdb stores in-frame clones only, minus some. The table records approximately 100,000 clones, 75% to 85% of them present only once. The chain couples TRBV19 to TRBJ2-5; D is perhaps TRBD1 (6 bases). The specimen was peripheral blood. The sequence was collected from a man aged 55 to 70 with acute or convalescent COVID-19. The DNA for the CDR3 is TGTGCCAGTGGACCCCAGGGGTTCCCGGAGACCCAGTACTTC. It encodes CASGPQGFPETQYF.